Listed below are T cell receptor beta chains from one sample, sequenced in a study of cytomegalovirus exposure and HLA in healthy donors. The assay was immunoSEQ multiplex PCR, and TCRdb's table has in-frame clones only and misses some. This sample has approximately 110,000 clones; around 70% occur once, and the top ten carry 5.4%. Source material: PBMCs. The receptors derive from a woman in her 70s in good health and CMV-seropositive. Both conserved end residues are part of each CDR3. D genes are given only for firm matches. Where a row states a size, it is once, few, many or the class of an expanded clone; other rows omit it.

d_call,clone_size,j_call,v_call,cdr3_aa,cdr3_nt
-,-,TRBJ2-6,TRBV4-2,CASSLGIQGSGANVLTF,TGTGCCAGCAGCCTCGGGATTCAGGGGTCTGGGGCCAACGTCCTGACTTTC
TRBD1,few,TRBJ1-6,TRBV27,CASSQTGVNSPLHF,TGTGCCAGCAGTCAGACAGGGGTAAATTCACCCCTCCACTTT
-,-,TRBJ1-2,TRBV20-1,CSAPFYGYTF,TGCAGTGCTCCCTTCTATGGCTACACCTTC
-,-,TRBJ2-1,TRBV27,CASSLFLSASSYNEQFF,TGTGCCAGCAGTTTATTCCTTAGCGCCAGCTCCTACAATGAGCAGTTCTTC
-,-,TRBJ1-2,TRBV6-5,CASRRTGYGYTF,TGTGCCAGCAGGCGTACAGGGTATGGCTACACCTTC
-,-,TRBJ2-5,TRBV5-1,CASSLLAGRGETQYF,TGCGCCAGCAGCCTCTTGGCAGGGCGGGGAGAGACCCAGTACTTC
TRBD1,few,TRBJ1-1,TRBV30,CAWAGQGVTEAFF,TGTGCCTGGGCCGGACAGGGGGTCACTGAAGCTTTCTTT
-,-,TRBJ1-6,TRBV4-1,CASSQDLPSYSPLHF,TGCGCCAGCAGCCAAGATCTCCCCTCGTATTCACCCCTCCACTTT
-,-,TRBJ1-1,TRBV7-2,CASSPETGGLFTRTFF,TGTGCCAGCAGTCCCGAGACCGGGGGGCTGTTCACACGGACTTTCTTT
-,-,TRBJ2-7,TRBV10-3,CAISSLTAATYEQYF,TGTGCCATCAGTTCTTTGACGGCGGCAACCTACGAGCAGTACTTC
-,medium-sized,TRBJ1-1,TRBV2,CASSEYLNTEAFF,TGTGCCAGCAGTGAGTACTTGAACACTGAAGCTTTCTTT
TRBD1,-,TRBJ1-4,TRBV6-5,CASSYGDSRVEKLFF,TGTGCCAGCAGTTATGGGGACAGTAGAGTTGAAAAACTGTTTTTT
TRBD1,once,TRBJ1-4,TRBV7-2,CASSLVGTGAYNEKLFF,TGTGCCAGCAGCTTAGTTGGGACAGGGGCCTATAATGAAAAACTGTTTTTT
-,-,TRBJ1-4,TRBV30,CAWSGGFNEKLFF,TGTGCCTGGAGCGGGGGTTTTAATGAAAAACTGTTTTTT
-,-,TRBJ1-6,TRBV6-5,CASSYGRGNSPLHF,TGTGCCAGCAGTTATGGAAGAGGTAATTCACCCCTCCACTTT
TRBD1,-,TRBJ1-1,TRBV6-5,CASSYSGGVVSEAFF,TGTGCCAGCAGTTACTCAGGGGGCGTTGTATCGGAAGCTTTCTTT
-,few,TRBJ1-2,TRBV2,CASTPFGQGGYTF,TGTGCCAGCACCCCTTTTGGGCAGGGTGGCTACACCTTC
-,-,TRBJ1-1,TRBV2,CASSDGVMNTEAFF,TGTGCCAGCAGTGACGGGGTGATGAACACTGAAGCTTTCTTT
-,-,TRBJ2-2,TRBV6-5,CASSRGALGSGELFF,TGTGCCAGCAGCCGAGGAGCACTCGGGTCCGGGGAGCTGTTTTTT
-,once,TRBJ1-5,TRBV6-6,CASSYFREQPQHF,TGTGCCAGCAGTTACTTTCGGGAACAGCCCCAGCATTTT
-,once,TRBJ1-3,TRBV19,CASSPNSGNTIYF,TGTGCCAGTAGTCCCAACTCTGGAAACACCATATATTTT
TRBD1,few,TRBJ2-1,TRBV7-2,CASSFRQGPNNEQFF,TGTGCCAGCAGCTTTAGACAGGGGCCCAACAATGAGCAGTTCTTC
-,-,TRBJ1-1,TRBV5-5,CASSLAGAEMNTEAFF,TGTGCCAGCAGCTTGGCAGGGGCCGAAATGAACACTGAAGCTTTCTTT
-,-,TRBJ1-1,TRBV5-4,CASSLGATTDTEAFF,TGTGCCAGCAGCTTAGGGGCCACGACGGACACTGAAGCTTTCTTT
-,-,TRBJ1-3,TRBV19,CATSRESSGNTIYF,TGTGCCACGTCTCGGGAGTCCTCTGGAAACACCATATATTTT
TRBD2,-,TRBJ2-1,TRBV7-2,CASSLEEGLGEQFF,TGTGCCAGCAGCCTAGAAGAGGGACTAGGAGAGCAGTTCTTC
TRBD1,-,TRBJ1-2,TRBV9,CASRAGTGLSGYTF,TGTGCCAGCAGGGCCGGGACAGGGTTATCTGGCTACACCTTC
TRBD1,-,TRBJ2-7,TRBV10-1,CASSRTGIGEQYF,TGCGCCAGCTCAAGGACAGGGATCGGCGAGCAGTACTTC
-,-,TRBJ2-2,TRBV10-3,CAISNRGGKAGELFF,TGTGCCATCAGCAACAGGGGAGGTAAAGCCGGGGAGCTGTTTTTT
-,-,TRBJ2-3,TRBV19,CASSIQDDTDTQYF,TGTGCCAGTAGTATTCAGGATGACACAGATACGCAGTATTTT
TRBD2,once,TRBJ2-3,TRBV5-1,CASSSGGEQYF,TGCGCCAGCAGCTCCGGGGGGGAGCAGTATTTT
-,-,TRBJ2-7,TRBV21-1,CASSKGRTVSSYEQYF,TGTGCCAGCAGCAAAGGACGGACAGTGAGCTCCTACGAGCAGTACTTC
-,few,TRBJ1-1,TRBV7-8,CASSLAGGVGVTEAFF,TGTGCCAGCAGCTTAGCGGGAGGTGTAGGGGTCACTGAAGCTTTCTTT
-,-,TRBJ2-2,TRBV10-3,CAITDGVTGELFF,TGTGCCATCACCGACGGGGTCACCGGGGAGCTGTTTTTT
TRBD1,-,TRBJ1-1,TRBV7-2,CASTRTGSSTEAFF,TGTGCCAGCACCCGGACAGGTTCGTCGACTGAAGCTTTCTTT
-,-,TRBJ1-1,TRBV5-1,CASGLSSGMAEAFF,TGCGCCAGCGGACTCTCTTCCGGGATGGCTGAAGCTTTCTTT
TRBD2,-,TRBJ2-3,TRBV7-6,CASSVLAGGSTDTQYF,TGTGCCAGCAGCGTACTAGCGGGGGGGAGCACAGATACGCAGTATTTT
-,-,TRBJ1-1,TRBV6-6,CASSYEAGATEAFF,TGTGCCAGCAGTTACGAGGCGGGGGCCACTGAAGCTTTCTTT
TRBD2,-,TRBJ2-1,TRBV10-3,CASTSGGPNEQFF,TGTGCCAGCACTAGCGGGGGTCCCAATGAGCAGTTCTTC
-,-,TRBJ1-2,TRBV29-1,CSVEGNLQGYTF,TGCAGCGTGGAGGGGAATCTCCAGGGCTACACCTTC
-,-,TRBJ2-3,TRBV18,CASSPVADTQYF,TGTGCCAGCTCACCGGTCGCGGATACGCAGTATTTT
TRBD1,-,TRBJ1-6,TRBV30,CAWRGTGGYNSPLHF,TGTGCCTGGAGGGGGACAGGAGGCTATAATTCACCCCTCCACTTT
-,-,TRBJ1-1,TRBV19,CASSKTGLNTEAFF,TGTGCCAGTAGTAAGACAGGTTTGAACACTGAAGCTTTCTTT
-,-,TRBJ2-7,TRBV5-1,CASSLAGNSYEQYF,TGCGCCAGCAGCTTGGCGGGGAACTCCTACGAGCAGTACTTC
TRBD1,few,TRBJ2-7,TRBV6-5,CASSRSGTGAYEQYF,TGTGCCAGCAGTAGGTCCGGGACAGGGGCCTACGAGCAGTACTTC
TRBD1,few,TRBJ2-7,TRBV14,CASSRGDRAVGEQYF,TGTGCCAGCAGCCGAGGGGACAGGGCCGTCGGCGAGCAGTACTTC
-,-,TRBJ2-7,TRBV5-1,CASSLGTKDEQYF,TGCGCCAGCAGCTTGGGTACTAAGGACGAGCAGTACTTC
-,-,TRBJ1-2,TRBV13,CASSRKPTAYYGYTF,TGTGCCAGCAGCCGGAAGCCGACAGCATACTATGGCTACACCTTC
-,-,TRBJ2-7,TRBV2,CASSLGQLHGEQYF,TGTGCCAGCAGCTTAGGACAGCTTCACGGGGAGCAGTACTTC
TRBD2,few,TRBJ2-1,TRBV7-6,CASSFPTSGSYNEQFF,TGTGCCAGCAGCTTTCCTACTAGCGGGTCTTACAATGAGCAGTTCTTC
-,-,TRBJ2-5,TRBV11-3,CASSLYGSGETQYF,TGTGCCAGCAGCTTATACGGGTCCGGTGAGACCCAGTACTTC
TRBD2,-,TRBJ2-2,TRBV6-5,CASKRGMGDTGELFF,TGTGCCAGCAAGCGGGGGATGGGGGACACCGGGGAGCTGTTTTTT
TRBD1,-,TRBJ2-1,TRBV30,CAWVGQVYNEQFF,TGTGCCTGGGTCGGACAGGTCTACAATGAGCAGTTCTTC
-,-,TRBJ2-1,TRBV14,CASGWGPFYNEQFF,TGTGCCAGCGGTTGGGGGCCTTTCTACAATGAGCAGTTCTTC